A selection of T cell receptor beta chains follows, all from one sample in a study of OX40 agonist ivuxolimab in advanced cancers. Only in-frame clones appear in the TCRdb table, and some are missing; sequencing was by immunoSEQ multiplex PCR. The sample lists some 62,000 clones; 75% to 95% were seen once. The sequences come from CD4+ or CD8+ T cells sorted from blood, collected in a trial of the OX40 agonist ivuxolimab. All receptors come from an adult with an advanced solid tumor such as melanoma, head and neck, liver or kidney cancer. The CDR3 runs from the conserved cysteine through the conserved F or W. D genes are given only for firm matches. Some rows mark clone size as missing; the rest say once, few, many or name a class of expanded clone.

CDR3: CASGRVGEEKLFF
DNA: TGTGCTAGCGGCCGTGTAGGGGAAGAAAAACTGTTTTTT
D: NA
J: TRBJ1-4
size: NA
V: TRBV7-7

CDR3: CASSVGQGFVVEQYF
DNA: TGTGCCAGCAGCGTAGGGCAGGGATTTGTGGTCGAGCAGTACTTC
D: NA
J: TRBJ2-7
size: NA
V: TRBV9

CDR3: CASSPGVGIQETQYF
DNA: TGTGCCAGCAGTCCCGGAGTCGGAATCCAAGAGACCCAGTACTTC
D: NA
J: TRBJ2-5
size: NA
V: TRBV7-9

CDR3: CASRGQNTGELFF
DNA: TGTGCCAGCAGGGGACAGAACACCGGGGAGCTGTTTTTT
D: NA
J: TRBJ2-2
size: few
V: TRBV27

CDR3: CASSPTYEQYF
DNA: TGTGCCAGCAGCCCAACTTACGAGCAGTACTTC
D: NA
J: TRBJ2-7
size: NA
V: TRBV28

CDR3: CASSLDRNTEAFF
DNA: TGCGCCAGCAGCTTGGACAGGAACACTGAAGCTTTCTTT
D: NA
J: TRBJ1-1
size: NA
V: TRBV5-1

CDR3: CSVAPRLQPYNEQFF
DNA: TGCAGCGTTGCCCCGAGACTTCAACCCTACAATGAGCAGTTCTTC
D: NA
J: TRBJ2-1
size: NA
V: TRBV29-1

CDR3: CASSIGTGDYEQYF
DNA: TGTGCCAGTAGTATTGGGACAGGGGACTACGAGCAGTACTTC
D: TRBD1
J: TRBJ2-7
size: once
V: TRBV19

CDR3: CASSARTGDRGRTTYGYTF
DNA: TGTGCCAGCAGCGCCCGCACCGGGGACAGGGGACGTACGACATATGGCTACACCTTC
D: TRBD1
J: TRBJ1-2
size: NA
V: TRBV9

CDR3: CSVSSSGTNEQFF
DNA: TGCAGCGTTTCGAGCTCCGGGACTAATGAGCAGTTCTTC
D: NA
J: TRBJ2-1
size: NA
V: TRBV29-1

CDR3: CASSLEASRTQYF
DNA: TGTGCCAGCAGCTTGGAGGCTAGCCGGACCCAGTACTTC
D: NA
J: TRBJ2-5
size: NA
V: TRBV11-3

CDR3: CASSLRSRVEETSTGANVLTF
DNA: TGTGCCAGCAGCTTAAGATCCAGAGTCGAGGAAACATCCACTGGGGCCAACGTCCTGACTTTC
D: NA
J: TRBJ2-6
size: few
V: TRBV7-3

CDR3: CASRTSNEQYF
DNA: TGTGCCAGCAGGACTAGTAACGAGCAGTACTTC
D: NA
J: TRBJ2-7
size: NA
V: TRBV6-1

CDR3: CASSTRTGAVETQYF
DNA: TGCGCCAGCAGCACACGGACAGGGGCCGTGGAGACCCAGTACTTC
D: TRBD1
J: TRBJ2-5
size: NA
V: TRBV5-1

CDR3: CASSLGGGPYNEQFF
DNA: TGTGCCAGCAGTTTAGGGGGCGGCCCCTACAATGAGCAGTTCTTC
D: NA
J: TRBJ2-1
size: NA
V: TRBV28

CDR3: CASSLEKRRNTHHTQYF
DNA: TGCGCCAGCAGCTTGGAGAAGCGGCGGAATACCCACCATACGCAGTATTTT
D: NA
J: TRBJ2-3
size: NA
V: TRBV5-1

CDR3: CASSLAQSGIGNTIYF
DNA: TGCGCCAGCAGCTTGGCCCAATCGGGAATTGGAAACACCATATATTTT
D: NA
J: TRBJ1-3
size: NA
V: TRBV5-1

CDR3: CASSSSGQPTEAFF
DNA: TGTGCCAGCAGCTCCTCAGGACAGCCGACTGAAGCTTTCTTT
D: NA
J: TRBJ1-1
size: NA
V: TRBV11-2

CDR3: CASRGGGNTIYF
DNA: TGTGCCAGCAGGGGAGGTGGAAACACCATATATTTT
D: NA
J: TRBJ1-3
size: NA
V: TRBV6-6

CDR3: CASSYRQGGYEQYF
DNA: TGCGCCAGCAGCTACAGACAGGGAGGATACGAGCAGTACTTC
D: NA
J: TRBJ2-7
size: NA
V: TRBV5-1

CDR3: CASSPLTGWNTEAFF
DNA: TGTGCCAGCAGTCCGTTGACAGGATGGAACACTGAAGCTTTCTTT
D: NA
J: TRBJ1-1
size: few
V: TRBV28

CDR3: CASSALRGTEAFF
DNA: TGTGCCAGCAGCGCCCTGAGGGGAACTGAAGCTTTCTTT
D: NA
J: TRBJ1-1
size: NA
V: TRBV9

CDR3: CASTAGTGGHEQYF
DNA: TGTGCCAGCACCGCCGGGACAGGGGGCCACGAGCAGTACTTC
D: TRBD1
J: TRBJ2-7
size: once
V: TRBV28

CDR3: CASSQVGGGPYNEQFF
DNA: TGTGCCAGCAGCCAAGTAGGCGGGGGACCCTACAATGAGCAGTTCTTC
D: TRBD2
J: TRBJ2-1
size: once
V: TRBV4-2

CDR3: CAWNPTPGTQYF
DNA: TGTGCCTGGAACCCGACCCCGGGTACGCAGTATTTT
D: NA
J: TRBJ2-3
size: NA
V: TRBV30

CDR3: CASSVEYGGELFF
DNA: TGTGCCAGCAGCGTAGAATACGGGGGGGAGCTGTTTTTT
D: NA
J: TRBJ2-2
size: NA
V: TRBV9

CDR3: CASSHTTGRFF
DNA: TGTGCCAGCAGTCATACGACAGGGCGGTTCTTC
D: TRBD1
J: TRBJ2-1
size: NA
V: TRBV28

CDR3: CASSLAGTSGIEQYF
DNA: TGTGCCAGCAGTCTCGCCGGGACTAGCGGGATCGAGCAGTACTTC
D: TRBD2
J: TRBJ2-7
size: NA
V: TRBV28

CDR3: CAWSTPDRGGQPQHF
DNA: TGTGCCTGGAGTACACCCGACAGGGGAGGTCAGCCCCAGCATTTT
D: TRBD1
J: TRBJ1-5
size: NA
V: TRBV30

CDR3: CASSSGPPQTQYF
DNA: TGTGCCAGCAGTTCCGGGCCGCCGCAGACCCAGTACTTC
D: NA
J: TRBJ2-5
size: NA
V: TRBV28

CDR3: CASSFVQGARDYGYTF
DNA: TGTGCCAGCAGTTTTGTACAGGGGGCGCGGGACTATGGCTACACCTTC
D: TRBD1
J: TRBJ1-2
size: NA
V: TRBV28

CDR3: CASSPPGRKLDGNTIYF
DNA: TGTGCCAGCTCACCTCCCGGTAGGAAACTAGACGGAAACACCATATATTTT
D: NA
J: TRBJ1-3
size: NA
V: TRBV18

CDR3: CASGGLAGVPYNEQFF
DNA: TGTGCCAGCGGAGGACTAGCGGGAGTACCCTACAATGAGCAGTTCTTC
D: TRBD2
J: TRBJ2-1
size: NA
V: TRBV6-8